Listed below are T cell receptor beta chains from one sample, sequenced in a study of regulatory T cells in long-lasting Graves disease. TCRdb re-analysed the multiplex PCR reads in MiXCR, keeping a single row per CDR3 protein. The sample includes hundreds of thousands of distinct CDR3 sequences, around a fifth of them seen just once. The starting material was peripheral blood mononuclear cells (PBMCs), obtained when the disease was refractory, from a patient treated with antithyroid drugs. Receptor source: a female donor with Graves disease. Each CDR3 is given with its conserved first and last residue. A D gene is named only where the DNA matches it firmly. Clone size appears in some rows only: once, few, many, or a class for an expanded clone.

size,J,V,D,DNA,CDR3
NA,TRBJ2-5,TRBV9,TRBD2,TGTGCCAGCAGCGGGGAGGGAGGGCAAGAGACCCAGTACTTC,CASSGEGGQETQYF
many,TRBJ1-2,TRBV28,TRBD1,TGTGCCAGCAGTGGGACAGGCGGGGGGCATCTCTCCTACACCTTC,CASSGTGGGHLSYTF
NA,TRBJ1-2,TRBV5-5,NA,TGTGCCAGCAGCTACACCGGGCCCCTCAGCGTAGACGGCTACACCTTC,CASSYTGPLSVDGYTF
NA,TRBJ1-6,TRBV19,NA,TGTGCCAGTAGTCCGATACCCATGGGCAGTTGGGGGAATTCACCCCTCCACTTT,CASSPIPMGSWGNSPLHF
many,TRBJ1-2,TRBV5-1,NA,NA,CASSSSDRRSNYGYTF
NA,TRBJ1-3,TRBV20-1,TRBD1,TGCAGTGCTAAGGACAGGGCGGCTTCGAAAAACACCATATATTTT,CSAKDRAASKNTIYF
once,TRBJ2-1,TRBV7-9,NA,TGTACCAGCAGCTGGATTACAGGGAGCGATGAGCAGTTCTTC,CTSSWITGSDEQFF
many,TRBJ1-2,TRBV5-1,TRBD1,TGCGCCAGCAGCCAATCCGGGACAGAGGGCTACACCTTC,CASSQSGTEGYTF
many,TRBJ2-7,TRBV6-1,TRBD1,TGTGCCAGCACCGCCCCAGGACAGGTGCACGAGCAGTACTTC,CASTAPGQVHEQYF
few,TRBJ1-1,TRBV30,NA,TGTGCCTCCGGAGGCCGTACAGTGAACACTGAAGCTTTCTTT,CASGGRTVNTEAFF
few,TRBJ2-2,TRBV9,NA,TGTGCCAGCAGCGGAGGACGGCCGCAACCTCAACCCGGGGAGCTGTTTTTT,CASSGGRPQPQPGELFF
NA,TRBJ1-2,TRBV6-1,NA,TGTGCCAGCAGTCAAAAAGCTCGACCGGCTCGGTATGGCTACACCTTC,CASSQKARPARYGYTF
NA,TRBJ2-7,TRBV7-2,NA,TGTGCCAGCAGCTTACAGGGCAGCGGAGAGTTAGCGCAGTACTTC,CASSLQGSGELAQYF
NA,TRBJ2-1,TRBV11-2,NA,TGTGCCAGCACCCTAGGGGGAGGGGTCTCCTACAATGAGCAGTTCTTC,CASTLGGGVSYNEQFF
NA,TRBJ2-1,TRBV7-9,NA,TGTGCCAGCAGCTTACTCGGTGCCGCCAACAATGAGCAGTTCTTC,CASSLLGAANNEQFF
many,TRBJ2-2,TRBV28,NA,TGTGCCAGCAGTCCTCTAACCCCGTTGGACACCGGGGAGCTGTTTTTT,CASSPLTPLDTGELFF
many,TRBJ1-1,TRBV28,NA,TGTGCCAGCAGGTTCCGGACTGAAGCTTTCTTT,CASRFRTEAFF
NA,TRBJ2-7,TRBV5-1,NA,TGCGCCAGCAGCTCTTGGACACCCACCTCCTACGAGCAGTACTTC,CASSSWTPTSYEQYF
NA,TRBJ1-2,TRBV28,NA,TGTGCCAGTTACCCGGACACGTCGGGCTATGGCTACACCTTC,CASYPDTSGYGYTF
many,TRBJ2-7,TRBV11-2,NA,TGTGCCAGCAGCTCAGCTTGGACCGCCTTCTCCTACGAGCAGTACTTC,CASSSAWTAFSYEQYF
NA,TRBJ2-1,TRBV6-5,NA,TGTGCCAGCAGTTTCCGCCCACAGACATCCTACAATGAGCAGTTCTTC,CASSFRPQTSYNEQFF
few,TRBJ2-5,TRBV5-1,NA,TGCGCCAGCAGCTTCACAGGGTTTGGGTTTGATGTGACCCAGTACTTC,CASSFTGFGFDVTQYF
many,TRBJ2-7,TRBV2,TRBD1,TGTGCCAGCAGTGACGGTCCAGGGGGCTCCTACGAGCAGTACTTC,CASSDGPGGSYEQYF
few,TRBJ1-1,TRBV25-1,NA,TGTGCCAGCAGTAAGGGAGTGGGTGAAGCTTTCTTT,CASSKGVGEAFF
NA,TRBJ1-5,TRBV4-1,NA,TGCGCCAGCAGCCAAGATCCGACCTTTAGCAATCAGCCCCAGCATTTT,CASSQDPTFSNQPQHF
many,TRBJ1-5,TRBV2,TRBD1,TGTGCCAGCAGTGAAGGCGGGCGGGCAGGGGGACCCTATGGGCCATATAGAGGTCAGCCCCAGCATTTT,CASSEGGRAGGPYGPYRGQPQHF
NA,TRBJ2-2,TRBV30,TRBD2,TGTGCCTCCCAGGGGGGGCGGGAGGGTGCCGGGGAGCTGTTTTTT,CASQGGREGAGELFF
many,TRBJ2-7,TRBV28,TRBD2,TGTGCCAGCAGTCCTAGCGGACCCTACGAGCAGTACTTC,CASSPSGPYEQYF
few,TRBJ1-2,TRBV6-1,TRBD1,TGTGCCAGCAGAAAACAGGGGGACTATGGCTACACCTTC,CASRKQGDYGYTF
many,TRBJ1-5,TRBV12-3/TRBV12-4,TRBD1,TGTGCCAGCAGCTCGGACAGGGAGCGTCAGCCCCAGCATTTT,CASSSDRERQPQHF
few,TRBJ2-3,TRBV3-1,TRBD2,TGTGCCAGCAGCCAAACTAGCGGGGGCTATGGTACGCAGTATTTT,CASSQTSGGYGTQYF
few,TRBJ1-5,TRBV20-1,NA,TGCAGTGCTGAGGAGGGGGGAGGTCAGCCCCAGCATTTT,CSAEEGGGQPQHF
NA,TRBJ2-5,TRBV12-3/TRBV12-4,NA,TGTGCCAGCAGTTTCCCGTACCAAGAGACCCAGTACTTC,CASSFPYQETQYF
many,TRBJ1-1,TRBV30,NA,TGTGCCTGGAGTTGGCCGGGAAGGAACACTGAAGCTTTCTTT,CAWSWPGRNTEAFF
many,TRBJ1-6,TRBV7-9,NA,TGTGCCAGCAGCCCCCCGCCAGGAAATTCACCCCTCCACTTT,CASSPPPGNSPLHF
once,TRBJ2-1,TRBV5-1,NA,TGCGCCAGCAACCCCCGGGGCCAGGGAGGCGCTGAGCGGTTCTTC,CASNPRGQGGAERFF
few,TRBJ1-2,TRBV5-4,NA,TGTGCCAGCAGCGGGGGACGGGCCGCGAACTATGGCTACACCTTC,CASSGGRAANYGYTF
many,TRBJ1-2,TRBV12-3/TRBV12-4,NA,TGTGCCAGCAGTCCCAGGGATGACTATGGCTACACCTTC,CASSPRDDYGYTF
NA,TRBJ2-3,TRBV28,NA,TGTGCCAGCAGTTTGGTGGGAGCGGGAGATACGCAGTATTTT,CASSLVGAGDTQYF
NA,TRBJ2-2,TRBV4-2,TRBD2,TGTGCCAGCAGCCAAGATCTGGTAGCGGGAGTGGGGGAGCTGTTTTTT,CASSQDLVAGVGELFF
NA,TRBJ2-2,TRBV20-1,NA,TGCAGTGCTAGGACCAGCCAAGGACTCGCGAACACCGGGGAGCTGTTTTTT,CSARTSQGLANTGELFF
many,TRBJ1-2,TRBV28,NA,TGTGCCAGCAGTTTATTTACAGGAAAAGCTAACTATGGCTACACCTTC,CASSLFTGKANYGYTF
NA,TRBJ2-7,TRBV29-1,NA,TGCAGCGTTGAATCAGGATTCTCCTACGAGCAGTACTTC,CSVESGFSYEQYF
NA,TRBJ1-3,TRBV28,NA,TGTGCCAGCAGTTCGGGAAGTCACTCTGGAAACACCATATATTTT,CASSSGSHSGNTIYF
many,TRBJ2-7,TRBV2,TRBD2,TGTGCCAGCAGTGAGGGGACTAGCCAAAGGGGCGAGCAGTACTTC,CASSEGTSQRGEQYF
few,TRBJ2-7,TRBV29-1,TRBD1,TGCAGCGTCCGGGACAGGGGTGCCTACGAGCAGTACTTC,CSVRDRGAYEQYF
many,TRBJ2-7,TRBV6-1,NA,TGTGCCAGCAGACCCGACGGTCCCTTGGACGAGCAGTACTTC,CASRPDGPLDEQYF
many,TRBJ2-4,TRBV20-1,NA,TGCAGTGCTGCCTTAGCCAAAAACATTCAGTACTTC,CSAALAKNIQYF
NA,TRBJ1-3,TRBV6-1,NA,TGTGCCAGCAGTGAACTGACCTTCGACTTCTCTGGAAACACCATATATTTT,CASSELTFDFSGNTIYF
few,TRBJ1-5,TRBV18,TRBD1,TGTGCCAGCTCTCCCGGGACAGGGAATAGCAATCAGCCCCAGCATTTT,CASSPGTGNSNQPQHF
NA,TRBJ2-6,TRBV6-4,TRBD2,TGTGCCAGCAGTTCCTTAGCGGGATCCTCTGGGGCCAACGTCCTGACTTTC,CASSSLAGSSGANVLTF
NA,TRBJ2-3,TRBV7-9,NA,TGTGCCAGCAGCCTGGACTTAGATACGCAGTATTTT,CASSLDLDTQYF
NA,TRBJ2-6,TRBV5-4,NA,TGTGCCAGCAGCTTGGGGCCCAAATGGGGGGCTGGGGCCAACGTCCTGACTTTC,CASSLGPKWGAGANVLTF